The T cell receptor beta chain described here comes from a study of identical twins. Germline-derived CDR1 and CDR2 are SGHDT and YYEEEE. The V segment lost 3 bases and the J segment 1 base; nucleotides outside the gene matches: 18. The CDR3 extends over 19 amino acids. TCRdb analysed the 5' RACE reads with MiXCR anew, one entry per CDR3 protein. The sample lists approximately 620,000 distinct CDR3 sequences, around 8.6% seen once, with approximately 0.96% in the top ten. The sample was also linked to a second study, of yellow fever vaccine responses in identical twins.

This receptor was identified in a woman under 30 in good health. This chain connects TRBV5-6 to TRBJ2-5; 7 bases map to TRBD2. Sequenced material: PBMCs. The CDR3 loop is CASSSPRRGRQEFQETQYF. The DNA for the CDR3 is TGTGCCAGCAGCTCGCCGAGGCGGGGGAGGCAGGAGTTCCAAGAGACCCAGTACTTC.